These 20 T cell receptor beta chains originate from one sample sequenced in a study of cytomegalovirus exposure and HLA in healthy donors. TCRdb keeps only in-frame clones here, not all; method: immunoSEQ multiplex PCR. This sample has 120,000 to 150,000 clones, with 80% to 90% found just once. Input material: PBMCs. The receptors here all came from a young man in good health and CMV-seropositive.

This clone was observed a few times. The rearrangement uses TRBV19 and TRBJ1-4; 9 bases fit TRBD1. Germline CDR1 LNHDA, CDR2 SQIVND (reference sequence). V trimming: 6 bases; J trimming: 7 bases; junction bases outside the gene matches: 9. This CDR3 is 15 amino acids long. In DNA, the CDR3 is TGTGCCAGTAGCTTTCCGGGACAGGGCGGTGAAAAACTGTTTTTT. As protein: CASSFPGQGGEKLFF. The whole variable domain, remainder taken from reference TRBV19 and TRBJ1-4, is DGGITQSPKYLFRKEGQNVTLSCEQNLNHDAMYWYRQDPGQGLRLIYYSQIVNDFQKGDIAEGYSVSREKKESFPLTVTSAQKNPTAFYLCASSFPGQGGEKLFFGSGTQLSVL.

V gene TRBV10-3 combines with J gene TRBJ2-7, with TRBD1 matching 7 bases. Losses at the gene ends were 2 bases for V and 5 bases for J; bases not matched to a gene: 18. Germline V gene data show CDR1 as ENHRY and CDR2 as SYGVKD. The CDR3 is 18 residues long. In nucleotides, the CDR3 is TGTGCCATCAGTGAGCCTGGGCAGCTGGACAGGCCCCTGGACGAGCAGTACTTC. Protein product: CAISEPGQLDRPLDEQYF.

This chain links TRBV4-2 with TRBJ1-3; the match to TRBD1 covers 8 bases. Trimming took 0 bases from V and 2 from J; bases not matched to a gene: 9. This CDR3 has 18 residues. The germline CDR1 and CDR2 sequences are LGHNA and YNFKEQ. CDR3 loop: CASSQDQQGAVTGNTIYF. The CDR3 DNA is TGTGCCAGCAGCCAAGATCAGCAGGGGGCGGTAACTGGAAACACCATATATTTT.

In this sample, this clone turned up once. The chain couples TRBV2 to TRBJ1-1; TRBD1 is a possible D gene (5 bases). The V gene lost 8 bases and the J gene lost 1 base, with 14 bases spanning the gap. CDR1 is SNHLY, CDR2 FYNNEI, per germline. CDR3 size: 14 residues. CDR3 loop: CASRVLTENTEAFF. The CDR3 coding sequence is TGTGCCAGCCGTGTTTTGACAGAGAACACTGAAGCTTTCTTT.

The chain is built from TRBV6-4 and TRBJ2-3, with 7 bases fitting TRBD2. Germline V CDR1 and CDR2: MRHNA, SNTAGT. V was clipped by 5 bases and J by 3 bases; unmatched bases: 5. CDR3 length equals 14 residues. The CDR3 sequence: CASSSWGGTDTQYF. The CDR3 DNA reads as TGTGCCAGCAGTTCCTGGGGGGGAACAGATACGCAGTATTTT.

In DNA form, the CDR3 reads TGTGCCAGCAGTCAAGGAGGGGGCTCCTACAATGAGCAGTTCTTC. This encodes CASSQGGGSYNEQFF. The chain recombines TRBV2 with TRBJ2-1; D is possibly TRBD1 or TRBD2 (6 bases each). There are 15 residues in the CDR3. The germline V gene has CDR1 SNHLY and CDR2 FYNNEI. Trimming took 5 bases from V and 0 from J, leaving 11 bases between them.

V and J are TRBV19 and TRBJ2-7; D is unresolved. V was trimmed by 4 bases and J by 1 base, leaving 8 bases between them. CDR1 LNHDA and CDR2 SQIVND come from the germline V gene (reference sequence). The CDR3 totals 13 residues. Written as DNA, the CDR3 is TGTGCCAGTAGTAGGTCCGGTTCCTACGAGCAGTACTTC. This gives the protein CASSRSGSYEQYF. Full variable domain (missing parts from reference TRBV19 and TRBJ2-7): DGGITQSPKYLFRKEGQNVTLSCEQNLNHDAMYWYRQDPGQGLRLIYYSQIVNDFQKGDIAEGYSVSREKKESFPLTVTSAQKNPTAFYLCASSRSGSYEQYFGPGTRLTVT.

This clone was detected once. The chain has TRBV7-9 and TRBJ1-2, with D possibly matching TRBD1 (5 bases). This CDR3 has 16 residues. CDR1 SEHNR and CDR2 FQNEAQ come from the germline V gene (reference sequence). The ends were cut back, 5 bases at V and 4 bases at J, with 20 bases in the middle. The CDR3 reads CASSPVGLQVGYGYTF. The CDR3 DNA is TGTGCCAGCAGCCCAGTGGGACTACAGGTGGGCTATGGCTACACCTTC.

In regard to this clone: Its ends do not fully match the called genes, so a read error is possible. The V and J genes are TRBV7-8 and TRBJ2-1, with 9 bases lining up with TRBD2. Per the germline V gene, CDR1 is SGHVS and CDR2 is FQNEAQ. CDR3 length: 16 amino acids. Here the CDR3 reads CASTLLAGSSYNEQFF. DNA of the CDR3: TGTGCCAGCACCTTACTAGCGGGCAGCTCCTACAATGAGCAGTTCTTC.

The V and J genes are TRBV13 and TRBJ1-2, with 8 nucleotides matching TRBD1. Germline CDR1 is PRHDT and CDR2 is FYEKMQ (reference sequence). The CDR3 is 15 residues long. V was pared by 8 bases and J by 0 bases, with 8 bases of the junction left unmatched. CDR3 nucleotide sequence: TGTGCCAGCTCGGTGGGACAGGTTACTAACTATGGCTACACCTTC. This translates into CASSVGQVTNYGYTF.

V usage is TRBV18 and J usage is TRBJ1-5; D is uncertain. Trimming shortened V by 3 bases and J by 3 bases, and 9 bases separated the two germline ends. The CDR3 sequence is 14 residues long. Germline V gene sequence: CDR1 KGHSH, CDR2 LQKENI. The CDR3 loop reads CASSPGQLNQPQHF. CDR3 bases: TGTGCCAGCTCACCGGGCCAGCTCAATCAGCCCCAGCATTTT.

The V call is TRBV5-1, the J call TRBJ1-1; D ambiguous. Deletions cut 6 bases from V and 7 bases from J, with 16 bases between. This CDR3 contains 13 residues. The V gene's germline CDR1 is SGHRS and CDR2 YFSETQ. CDR3: CASKAGRSSEAFF. The CDR3 DNA reads TGCGCCAGCAAGGCCGGGAGGTCCAGTGAAGCTTTCTTT.

The gene calls are TRBV19 and TRBJ2-2, with 13 nucleotides matching TRBD2. The CDR3 sequence is 17 residues long. The germline V gene encodes CDR1 LNHDA and CDR2 SQIVND (reference sequence). Trimming cost V 1 base and J 3 bases; bases outside gene matches: 2. CDR3 amino acids: CASSIGLAGGYTGELFF. CDR3 sequence (DNA): TGTGCCAGTAGTATAGGACTAGCGGGAGGATACACCGGGGAGCTGTTTTTT.

This rearrangement joins TRBV28 to TRBJ2-3; a weak D match, TRBD2 (5 bases). The CDR3 loop spans 13 amino acids. The V end was cut by 5 bases, the J end by 4 bases, with 10 bases between. Germline-derived CDR1 and CDR2 are MDHEN and SYDVKM. The CDR3 region is CASSPRGSDTQYF. The CDR3 DNA reads as TGTGCCAGCAGTCCCCGAGGGTCAGATACGCAGTATTTT.

This rearrangement joins TRBV11-1 to TRBJ1-4; 8 bases align to TRBD1. The CDR3 covers 15 residues. Germline lookup yields CDR1 SGHAT and CDR2 FQDESV (reference sequence). The V and J ends lost 1 base and 6 bases, in that order; junction bases with no gene match: 4. CDR3 amino acids: CASSLGDRLHEKLFF. The CDR3 bases are TGTGCCAGCAGCTTAGGGGACAGGCTGCATGAAAAACTGTTTTTT.

The J gene is TRBJ1-3, the V gene TRBV15, with a weak D call TRBD1 (5 bases). This CDR3 has 16 residues. Germline V gives CDR1 LNHNV, CDR2 YYDKDF (reference sequence). Trimming took off 1 base at V and 1 base at J, with 11 bases between the two ends. CDR3: CATSRGQLKSGNTIYF. The CDR3 nucleotides are TGTGCCACCAGCAGAGGACAGTTAAAGTCTGGAAACACCATATATTTT.

This sequence joins TRBV5-1 and TRBJ2-3; 13 bases agree with TRBD2. Germline V CDR1 and CDR2: SGHRS, YFSETQ. This CDR3 spans 15 amino acids. V dropped 7 bases and J dropped 3; count of bases not matched to a gene: 5. CDR3 protein: CASELAGGPTDTQYF. The CDR3 DNA is TGCGCCAGCGAACTAGCGGGAGGGCCGACAGATACGCAGTATTTT.

The rearrangement uses TRBV4-1 and TRBJ2-7; TRBD1 is a possible D gene (6 bases). V was pared by 4 bases and J by 3 bases, with 10 bases between. Germline V gene sequence: CDR1 MGHRA, CDR2 YSYEKL. This CDR3 spans 13 amino acids. The CDR3 nucleotides are TGCGCCAGCAGCCCGACAGGTTTCTACGAGCAGTACTTC. Translation: CASSPTGFYEQYF.

The chain is built from TRBV27 and TRBJ2-2; 8 bases are shared with TRBD1. Germline V gene lookup returns CDR1 MNHEY and CDR2 SMNVEV (reference sequence). With V trimmed by 6 bases and J by 5 bases, 8 bases remained unmatched. The CDR3 is 15 residues long. Here the CDR3 DNA reads TGTGCCAGCAGAAAGACAGGGGTAAGGACCGGGGAGCTGTTTTTT. It yields the protein CASRKTGVRTGELFF.

This chain links TRBV7-2 with TRBJ1-2; TRBD1 might be the D (5 bases). V lost 2 bases, J lost 6 bases, and 16 bases lay in between. The CDR3 extends over 15 amino acids. Germline V gene lookup returns CDR1 SGHTA and CDR2 FQGNSA. CDR3: CASSLNRVSRDGYTF. CDR3 nucleotides: TGTGCCAGCAGCTTAAATCGCGTCTCCAGGGATGGCTACACCTTC.